This TCR beta chain stems from a study of shared clonotypes between healthy human individuals. Recent vaccinations or acute infections were absent in the healthy HIV-negative adult donors. The CDR3 spans 15 residues. CDR1 and CDR2 (germline): GTSNPN, SVGIG (reference sequence). The trim removed 2 bases at V and 0 bases at J, leaving 6 bases unmatched. The protocol was immunoSEQ multiplex PCR, while the TCRdb copy is restricted to in-frame clones and leaves out a portion. The sample has 2 million to 2.5 million clones, just over 90% seen once. The sample taken for sequencing was naive CD4+ T cells from PBMCs. Subset reported: CD45RA+ positively selected. The rearrangement links TRBV30 to TRBJ2-5, with TRBD2 identical over 7 bases. The clonotype was recovered from a man aged 18 to 30 in good health. Some clones in this sample may be carry-over from other donors' samples. The CDR3 nucleotides are TGTGCCTGGAGTCGCGGGAGAGGGAACCAAGAGACCCAGTACTTC. It is translated as CAWSRGRGNQETQYF.